The source of this T cell receptor (beta chain) is a study of identical twins. General study points: These conclusions were based on statistical analysis (cross-sectional, not following the same donors).

Germline assignment: CDR1 SGHVS and CDR2 FNYEAQ. V was pared by 5 bases and J by 9 bases, with 11 bases of the junction left unmatched. CDR3 length: 16 residues. Unique molecular identifiers were in the cDNA, with template-switch universal primer binding. One entry per CDR3 protein results from TCRdb running MiXCR on the 5' RACE reads. Found here are around 370,000 distinct CDR3 sequences, around 9.7% of them singletons; the top ten hold under 9.5%. Worth noting for this clonotype: Its target is not known.

The V gene is TRBV7-6, the J gene TRBJ2-1; 12 bases are shared with TRBD2. The source material was naive T cells sorted from blood. This clonotype originated in a woman aged 50 to 60 in good health. The CDR3 DNA is TGTGCCAGCAGCGAGAGACTAGCGGGAGACAGGGGTGAGCAGTTCTTC. This translates into CASSERLAGDRGEQFF.